These 14 T cell receptor beta chains were all obtained from the same sample, sequenced in a study of CD8 T cells in ankylosing spondylitis (dated by TCRdb to the late 2010s). Their antigen targets remain unknown. Overall results and qualifications from the work: A TCR beta motif made up of eight or nine highly homologous amino acid variants appeared to be characteristic of blood from ankylosing spondylitis patients.

The library came from 5' RACE. Sequenced using an Illumina HiSeq 2500. Using fastp trimming at Q25 and MiXCR clonotype assembly, TCRdb reanalyzed the public sequencing data and kept in-frame beta chains. Each CDR3 protein gets just one entry, which takes the most common genes and DNA from the rows behind it. In this sample the table shows approximately 520,000 distinct CDR3 sequences, roughly 5.2% of which occur a single time. Roughly 3.3% of the sample is taken by the ten largest. The sample was blood, either unsorted or a sorted T cell fraction (not recorded which). The receptors stem from a male donor with ankylosing spondylitis.

This clonotype was observed a few times. The V call is TRBV18, the J call TRBJ1-1; 9 bases line up with TRBD1. Germline trimming cut 3 bases from V and 3 bases from J; bases unmatched to any gene: 5. The CDR3 extends over 15 amino acids. Germline V lookup: CDR1 KGHSH, CDR2 LQKENI. The chain's CDR3 is CASSPNRGLDTEAFF. The CDR3, as DNA: TGTGCCAGCTCACCTAACAGGGGGCTGGACACTGAAGCTTTCTTT.

This clonotype was observed at least ten times. The chain uses TRBV24-1 and TRBJ2-1; D not resolved. Germline values: CDR1 KGHDR, CDR2 SFDVKD. The CDR3 contains 15 residues. V gave up 9 bases and J gave up 0 bases, with 14 bases separating them. CDR3 sequence (DNA): TGTGCCACCTCAAGTTTACCGAGCTCCTACAATGAGCAGTTCTTC. Its protein is CATSSLPSSYNEQFF.

This clonotype was recorded many times. The V gene is TRBV4-1, the J gene TRBJ2-5; D ambiguous. V was cut by 2 bases and J by 5 bases, with 18 bases left in between. Germline V gives CDR1 MGHRA, CDR2 YSYEKL. CDR3 length: 16 residues. The CDR3 coding sequence is TGCGCCAGCAGCCAATCCGGTAGTTACTTTCCGGAGACCCAGTACTTC. Translated: CASSQSGSYFPETQYF.

This clonotype occurred many times. The CDR3 DNA is TGCGCCAGCAGCTTGGGAATGACTAGCGGGAATGGAGGTGAGCAGTTCTTC. This encodes CASSLGMTSGNGGEQFF. This chain uses TRBV5-1 with TRBJ2-1, with 11 nucleotides matching TRBD2. CDR1 is SGHRS, CDR2 YFSETQ, per germline. V shed 0 bases and J 9 bases; nucleotides not matched to a gene: 11. The CDR3 is made up of 17 amino acids.

This clonotype appeared many times. This chain links TRBV20-1 with TRBJ2-4; D is unresolved. The CDR3 runs to 15 residues. Germline values: CDR1 DFQATT, CDR2 SNEGSKA (reference sequence). V shed 3 bases and J shed 1 base, with 13 bases lying between them. This CDR3 reads CSARGLPSAKNIQYF. The CDR3 DNA reads as TGCAGTGCTAGGGGTTTACCGTCGGCCAAAAACATTCAGTACTTC.

In its sample, this clonotype was seen many times. V usage is TRBV12-3 or TRBV12-4 and J usage is TRBJ2-7; D might be TRBD1 (7 bases). Trimming removed 6 bases from V and 0 bases from J, with 12 bases in between. The CDR3 has 14 residues. The CDR3 spells CASSRQGGSYEQYF. The CDR3 nucleotides are TGTGCCAGCAGCAGACAGGGAGGCTCCTACGAGCAGTACTTC.

This clonotype showed up many times. In nucleotides, the CDR3 is TGCAGCGTTGCGCTAGCGGGAGCTGGTGAGCAGTTCTTC. The encoded protein is CSVALAGAGEQFF. The V and J genes are TRBV29-1 and TRBJ2-1, with 10 bases that match TRBD2. CDR1 and CDR2 (germline): SQVTM, ANQGSEA. The CDR3 runs to 13 residues. The V segment lost 4 bases and the J segment 9 bases; nucleotides outside the gene matches: 6.

This clonotype was seen repeatedly, ten times or more. The genes are TRBV6-1 and TRBJ2-3; D is perhaps TRBD1 or TRBD2 (5 bases each). Trimming removed 8 bases at V and 6 bases at J, with 15 bases between. The germline V gene encodes CDR1 MNHNS and CDR2 SASEGT. This CDR3 has 13 residues. Written as DNA, the CDR3 is TGTGCCAGCGCAGGGCTAGCTGGTGATACGCAGTATTTT. This gives the protein CASAGLAGDTQYF.

This clonotype was observed a few times. The chain carries TRBV27 and TRBJ2-2; D might be TRBD1 or TRBD2, each matching 5 bases. The length of the CDR3 is 14 residues. Germline-derived CDR1 and CDR2 are MNHEY and SMNVEV (reference sequence). V was cut by 5 bases and J by 4 bases, with 11 bases left in between. The CDR3, as DNA: TGTGCCAGCAGTCCCGGGACCCTCACCGGGGAGCTGTTTTTT. This encodes CASSPGTLTGELFF.

This clonotype was counted many times. V gene TRBV27 combines with J gene TRBJ2-7; no clear D gene. Germline V gene sequence: CDR1 MNHEY, CDR2 SMNVEV (reference sequence). V gave up 1 base and J gave up 6 bases, with 16 bases separating them. The CDR3 sequence is 15 residues long. DNA for the CDR3: TGTGCCAGCAGTTTATTGCGGAGCCCAGGTCTCGAGCAGTACTTC. Protein sequence: CASSLLRSPGLEQYF.

In this sample, this clonotype turned up many times. Written as DNA, the CDR3 is TGTGCCAGCAGCGTTGACAGGAGAACGTCACCCCTCCACTTT. Protein sequence: CASSVDRRTSPLHF. This chain links TRBV7-9 with TRBJ1-6, with D possibly matching TRBD1 (6 bases). Germline loops: CDR1 SEHNR, CDR2 FQNEAQ (reference sequence). Trimming removed 5 bases at V and 10 bases at J, with 15 bases between. The CDR3 loop spans 14 amino acids.

This clonotype was seen at least ten times. The DNA of the CDR3 is TGCGCCAGCACCCGACAGGACGCCTACAATGAGCAGTTCTTC. It yields the protein CASTRQDAYNEQFF. The chain recombines TRBV5-1 with TRBJ2-1, with D possibly TRBD1 on 6 matching bases. The CDR3 is 14 residues long. Germline CDR1 reads SGHRS; CDR2 reads YFSETQ. With 6 bases removed from V and 2 bases from J, the gap between germline ends came to 12 bases.

Ten or more counts support this clonotype. J is TRBJ1-4 and V is TRBV20-1, with D possibly matching TRBD1 (5 bases). CDR3 size: 15 residues. V was clipped by 2 bases and J by 3 bases, with 13 bases between them. Germline loops: CDR1 DFQATT, CDR2 SNEGSKA (reference sequence). For the CDR3, the DNA is TGCAGTGCTAGATCTCGACAGCCGTCTAATGAAAAACTGTTTTTT. Amino acid sequence: CSARSRQPSNEKLFF.

This clonotype occurred many times. The chain combines TRBV5-5 with TRBJ1-1, with D tentatively TRBD1 (5 bases). This CDR3 is 11 amino acids long. Germline-derived CDR1 and CDR2 are SGHKS and YYEKEE (reference sequence). V lost 4 bases to trimming and J lost 11 bases, with 12 bases between them. CDR3 residues: CASSPGWGAFF. In nucleotides, the CDR3 is TGTGCCAGCAGCCCCGGGTGGGGGGCTTTCTTT.